The rows below give T cell receptor beta chains drawn from one sample of a study of T cell changes during pregnancy in multiple sclerosis. Libraries were prepared by immunoSEQ multiplex PCR; TCRdb keeps only in-frame clonotypes and omits some of them. Among about 55,000 clones listed, 90% to 95% were seen once. The source material was CD8+ T cells from peripheral blood mononuclear cells, sampled in the second trimester of pregnancy. These receptors all stem from a female donor with multiple sclerosis, enrolled in a pregnancy study. Both conserved end residues are part of each CDR3. The D gene is left open where the match is weak. A row's size may be missing; if present it is once, few, many or a size class.

clone size	V gene	J gene	D gene	CDR3 protein	CDR3 DNA
NA	TRBV27	TRBJ1-1	NA	CASSLRQGNTEAFF	TGTGCCAGCAGTTTGAGGCAGGGGAACACTGAAGCTTTCTTT
NA	TRBV19	TRBJ1-1	NA	CASSIASVTEAFF	TGTGCCAGTAGTATAGCCAGCGTCACTGAAGCTTTCTTT
NA	TRBV6-1	TRBJ2-7	NA	CASRGPYEQYF	TGTGCCAGCAGGGGGCCCTACGAGCAGTACTTC
NA	TRBV14	TRBJ2-7	TRBD2	CASRPGGGSPFEQYF	TGTGCCAGCAGGCCCGGGGGAGGGTCCCCCTTCGAGCAGTACTTC
NA	TRBV10-3	TRBJ2-3	NA	CAIRGAVEAPDTQYF	TGTGCCATCAGGGGGGCGGTGGAGGCCCCGGATACGCAGTATTTT
once	TRBV7-6	TRBJ2-3	TRBD1	CASSPGQASTDTQYF	TGTGCCAGCAGCCCAGGACAGGCCAGCACAGATACGCAGTATTTT
NA	TRBV4-1	TRBJ2-3	TRBD2	CASSPLAGEWATQYF	TGCGCCAGCAGCCCTCTTGCGGGAGAGTGGGCTACGCAGTATTTT
NA	TRBV27	TRBJ1-1	TRBD1	CASLTGGLNTEAFF	TGTGCCAGCCTTACAGGGGGCCTTAACACTGAAGCTTTCTTT
NA	TRBV27	TRBJ2-1	NA	CASISGGSYNEQFF	TGTGCCAGCATTAGCGGCGGCTCCTACAATGAGCAGTTCTTC
medium-sized	TRBV7-9	TRBJ2-1	TRBD1	CASSSRDRGSVEQFF	TGTGCCAGCAGCAGCCGGGACAGGGGTTCGGTTGAGCAGTTCTTC
once	TRBV7-9	TRBJ1-1	TRBD1	CASSLASTGVLEAFF	TGTGCCAGCAGCTTAGCCTCGACAGGGGTTCTTGAAGCTTTCTTT
once	TRBV19	TRBJ2-5	TRBD2	CASSLAGGPMETQYF	TGTGCCAGTAGTCTAGCGGGAGGGCCTATGGAGACCCAGTACTTC
once	TRBV27	TRBJ1-1	NA	CASSPSGGDTEAFF	TGTGCCAGCAGTCCAAGTGGGGGGGACACTGAAGCTTTCTTT
NA	TRBV11-1	TRBJ2-3	TRBD1	CASSPQGQGGTDTQYF	TGTGCCAGCAGCCCCCAGGGACAGGGGGGCACAGATACGCAGTATTTT
NA	TRBV5-1	TRBJ2-3	NA	CASSIGGFVADTQYF	TGCGCCAGCAGTATAGGGGGATTTGTTGCAGATACGCAGTATTTT
NA	TRBV4-1	TRBJ1-1	NA	CASSPNMNTEAFF	TGCGCCAGCAGCCCGAACATGAACACTGAAGCTTTCTTT
NA	TRBV10-3	TRBJ1-5	NA	CAIDDPDRLDQPQHF	TGTGCCATCGATGACCCCGACAGGCTGGATCAGCCCCAGCATTTT
once	TRBV6-1	TRBJ2-3	TRBD2	CASSEAGGADTQYF	TGTGCCAGCAGTGAAGCGGGGGGGGCAGATACGCAGTATTTT
NA	TRBV7-9	TRBJ2-5	TRBD1	CAIAPGQGLKGETQYF	TGTGCCATTGCCCCGGGACAGGGCCTTAAGGGGGAGACCCAGTACTTC
NA	TRBV29-1	TRBJ2-2	TRBD2	CSVHSGGQNTGELFF	TGCAGCGTACATAGCGGGGGGCAGAACACCGGGGAGCTGTTTTTT
NA	TRBV7-9	TRBJ2-3	NA	CASSPRQLTDTQYF	TGTGCCAGCAGCCCCCGACAGCTTACAGATACGCAGTATTTT
once	TRBV6-1	TRBJ2-7	NA	CASSGGGNPEQYF	TGTGCCAGCAGTGGGGGAGGTAATCCCGAGCAGTACTTC
NA	TRBV19	TRBJ2-7	NA	CASRASGYEQYF	TGTGCCAGTAGGGCGTCGGGATACGAGCAGTACTTC
NA	TRBV7-2	TRBJ2-7	NA	CASSLILVPRMSYEQYF	TGTGCCAGCAGCTTAATTTTGGTCCCTAGGATGTCCTACGAGCAGTACTTC
NA	TRBV19	TRBJ2-7	TRBD2	CASSERTSGIYEQYF	TGTGCCAGTAGTGAACGGACTAGCGGGATCTACGAGCAGTACTTC
NA	TRBV10-3	TRBJ2-7	TRBD2	CAISYGLAEVDGRSYEQYF	TGTGCCATCAGCTACGGACTAGCGGAGGTAGACGGGCGGTCCTACGAGCAGTACTTC
once	TRBV7-8	TRBJ2-7	NA	CASSLEGTPYYEQYF	TGTGCCAGCAGCTTAGAAGGGACACCCTATTACGAGCAGTACTTC
NA	TRBV4-2	TRBJ2-2	NA	CASSPRVTGELFF	TGTGCCAGCAGCCCCAGGGTCACCGGGGAGCTGTTTTTT
once	TRBV7-6	TRBJ2-3	NA	CASSQGHHTNTDTQYF	TGTGCCAGCAGCCAGGGACACCACACCAACACAGATACGCAGTATTTT
NA	TRBV29-1	TRBJ1-3	NA	CSVFSGNTIYF	TGCAGCGTTTTTAGTGGAAACACCATATATTTT
NA	TRBV28	TRBJ1-1	NA	CASSSQGLTEAFF	TGTGCCAGCAGTTCCCAGGGGCTAACTGAAGCTTTCTTT
NA	TRBV27	TRBJ2-6	NA	CASSLGRSGANVLTF	TGTGCCAGCAGTTTGGGCCGCTCTGGGGCCAACGTCCTGACTTTC
NA	TRBV9	TRBJ2-7	TRBD2	CASSPGGDSYEQYF	TGTGCCAGCAGCCCGGGGGGGGACTCCTACGAGCAGTACTTC
NA	TRBV9	TRBJ1-2	NA	CASSDLERENGYTF	TGTGCCAGCAGCGACCTGGAGAGGGAAAATGGCTACACCTTC
once	TRBV15	TRBJ2-7	NA	CASSIGVSYEQYF	TGTGCCAGCTCGATAGGGGTCTCCTACGAGCAGTACTTC
NA	TRBV6-1	TRBJ2-1	NA	CASMSSSYNEQFF	TGTGCCAGCATGTCTAGCTCCTACAATGAGCAGTTCTTC
NA	TRBV11-3	TRBJ2-3	TRBD2	CASSSEGLASTDTQYF	TGTGCCAGCAGCTCCGAGGGACTAGCGTCCACAGATACGCAGTATTTT
once	TRBV7-9	TRBJ2-1	TRBD2	CASSLTASGIYNEQFF	TGTGCCAGCAGCCTTACCGCTAGCGGGATTTACAATGAGCAGTTCTTC
NA	TRBV10-3	TRBJ2-5	TRBD1	CAIRDYRGPQETQYF	TGTGCCATCAGGGATTACAGGGGACCTCAAGAGACCCAGTACTTC
NA	TRBV25-1	TRBJ2-1	NA	CASSRDINNEQFF	TGTGCCAGCAGCCGGGACATCAACAATGAGCAGTTCTTC
NA	TRBV7-3	TRBJ2-1	TRBD1	CASSLSGGALYNEQFF	TGTGCCAGCAGCTTATCAGGGGGCGCATTGTACAATGAGCAGTTCTTC
NA	TRBV7-9	TRBJ2-1	NA	CASSPTTGNEQFF	TGTGCCAGCAGCCCCACCACAGGGAATGAGCAGTTCTTC
once	TRBV27	TRBJ1-1	NA	CASSPLRGGTEAFF	TGTGCCAGCAGTCCCCTTCGGGGAGGCACTGAAGCTTTCTTT
NA	TRBV4-2	TRBJ2-6	NA	CASSQDGKGDSGANVLTF	TGTGCCAGCAGCCAAGACGGGAAGGGAGACTCTGGGGCCAACGTCCTGACTTTC
NA	TRBV9	TRBJ1-1	TRBD1	CASSEPRQGGEAFF	TGTGCCAGCAGCGAGCCTCGACAGGGAGGTGAAGCTTTCTTT
NA	TRBV28	TRBJ2-7	TRBD2	CASTLSGGRSYEQYF	TGTGCCAGCACTTTAAGCGGGGGTCGTTCCTACGAGCAGTACTTC
NA	TRBV27	TRBJ1-1	TRBD1	CASSLTGGIEAFF	TGTGCCAGCAGCCTGACAGGGGGGATTGAAGCTTTCTTT
NA	TRBV4-3	TRBJ2-7	TRBD2	CASSQALAGASYEQYF	TGCGCCAGCAGCCAAGCACTAGCGGGGGCATCCTACGAGCAGTACTTC
NA	TRBV21-1	TRBJ1-3	NA	CASTSNPAAAFGNTIYF	TGTGCCAGCACCTCCAATCCCGCGGCGGCCTTTGGAAACACCATATATTTT
NA	TRBV10-3	TRBJ1-5	NA	CAISDIRVQPQHF	TGTGCCATCAGTGATATCAGGGTTCAGCCCCAGCATTTT
NA	TRBV12-5	TRBJ1-4	NA	CASGLVPLTGEKLFF	TGTGCTAGTGGTTTGGTACCTCTGACGGGGGAAAAACTGTTTTTT
NA	TRBV27	TRBJ2-1	TRBD2	CASRRARLAGSSYNEQFF	TGTGCCAGCAGACGCGCACGTCTAGCGGGTTCTTCCTACAATGAGCAGTTCTTC
once	TRBV13	TRBJ2-5	TRBD1	CASSLGRTGSKTQYF	TGTGCCAGCAGCTTAGGCCGGACAGGGTCGAAGACCCAGTACTTC
NA	TRBV4-2	TRBJ2-3	TRBD1	CASSPLPRDRERDTQYF	TGTGCCAGCAGCCCGCTCCCCCGAGACAGGGAAAGAGATACGCAGTATTTT
NA	TRBV6-1	TRBJ1-4	TRBD1	CASSEARTGVLVGEKLFF	TGTGCCAGCAGTGAAGCGAGGACAGGGGTACTGGTGGGTGAAAAACTGTTTTTT
NA	TRBV5-1	TRBJ1-1	NA	CASSTYGHPTEAFF	TGCGCCAGCAGCACCTACGGACACCCCACTGAAGCTTTCTTT
NA	TRBV15	TRBJ2-7	NA	CATSSPTRAWEQYF	TGTGCCACCAGCAGCCCTACTAGGGCCTGGGAGCAGTACTTC